The clone carrying this T cell receptor beta chain has a count of ten or more. The antigen is not known. The length of the CDR3 is 11 residues. Trimming removed 8 bases at V and 5 bases at J, with 12 bases between. Per the germline V gene, CDR1 is DFQATT and CDR2 is SNEGSKA (reference sequence). Original handling: A papillary thyroid cancer distant-metastasis classifier was built from CDR3 differences across clinicopathological groups. Using MiXCR, TCRdb re-called clones from the PCR reads. What appears here as the V and J calls and clone size reflects TCRdb's work, not the paper's. Of roughly 98,000 clones in the sample, approximately 15% were seen once. Ahead of thyroid surgery, no patient had received treatment of any kind. The sample belongs to a study of metastatic and nonmetastatic thyroid tumors. Findings of the study overall: Malignant thyroid tumors reportedly exceeded benign nodules significantly in TCR beta diversity, with the difference appearing in blood and tumor.

The source material was blood. This chain uses TRBV20-1 with TRBJ1-2; possibly TRBD1 for D (5 bases). The TCR comes from a female donor with papillary thyroid cancer or a benign thyroid nodule (not recorded which). Some clones in this sample may be carry-over from other donors' samples. Here the CDR3 DNA reads TGCAGTCCCCGGGGCGGTTATGGCTACACCTTC. Amino acid sequence: CSPRGGYGYTF.